The source of this T cell receptor (beta chain) is a study of blood T cell repertoires in COVID-19. Background on the study: Sites in the United States, Italy and Spain provided acute and convalescent COVID-19 samples. From T cells, B-cell-depleted T cells, or PBMCs came the material, which was cDNA or gDNA.

Germline assignment: CDR1 MDHEN and CDR2 SYDVKM. The CDR3 totals 14 residues. V shed 3 bases and J 1 base; nucleotides not matched to a gene: 0. Clinical history reported by participants formed the basis on which cohorts were assigned. In the original analysis: Amplification of reference gene primers provided the estimated nucleated cell counts. Sequenced by immunoSEQ multiplex PCR; TCRdb stores in-frame clones only, minus some. That table furnishes V, J and clone size, whereas the DNA furnished D and trimming. Among about 430,000 clones, roughly nine tenths were seen once, and the ten largest hold roughly 1.1%.

The sequence was obtained from a man in his thirties or forties who had recovered from COVID-19. Source material: PBMCs or T cells enriched from blood (not recorded which). V and J are TRBV28 and TRBJ2-3, with 8 bases fitting TRBD1. CDR3 nucleotide sequence: TGTGCCAGCAGTTTCAGGGGGCGCACAGATACGCAGTATTTT. This sequence encodes CASSFRGRTDTQYF.